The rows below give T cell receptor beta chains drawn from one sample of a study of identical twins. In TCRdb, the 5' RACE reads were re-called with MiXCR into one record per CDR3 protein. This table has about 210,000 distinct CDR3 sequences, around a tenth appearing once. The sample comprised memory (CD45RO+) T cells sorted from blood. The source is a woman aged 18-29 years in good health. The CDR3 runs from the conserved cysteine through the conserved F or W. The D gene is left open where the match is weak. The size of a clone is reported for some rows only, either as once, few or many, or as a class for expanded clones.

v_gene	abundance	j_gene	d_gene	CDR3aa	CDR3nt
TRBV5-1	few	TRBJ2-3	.	CASSPITAGEYTQYF	TGCGCCAGCAGCCCCATAACCGCAGGGGAATATACGCAGTATTTT
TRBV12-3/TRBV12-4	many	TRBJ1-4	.	CASSTGVGNEKLFF	TGTGCCAGCAGCACGGGAGTGGGTAATGAAAAACTGTTTTTT
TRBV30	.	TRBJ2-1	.	CAWTLGISSDHLSYNEQFF	TGTGCCTGGACTCTGGGGATCTCTAGCGATCACCTCTCCTACAATGAGCAGTTCTTC
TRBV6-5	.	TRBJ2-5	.	CASSYWAGQETQYF	TGTGCCAGCAGTTACTGGGCAGGGCAAGAGACCCAGTACTTC
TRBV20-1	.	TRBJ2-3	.	CSAQGGSTDTQYF	TGCAGTGCTCAGGGGGGTAGCACAGATACGCAGTATTTT
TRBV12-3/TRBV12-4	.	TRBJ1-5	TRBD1	CASTLRTGGGQPQHF	TGTGCCAGCACCCTCCGGACAGGGGGCGGTCAGCCCCAGCATTTT
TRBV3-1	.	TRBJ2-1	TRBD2	CASSQARNSGGKQFF	TGTGCCAGCAGCCAAGCCCGGAATAGCGGGGGTAAGCAGTTCTTC
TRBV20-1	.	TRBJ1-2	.	CSAQNPQVNYGYTF	TGCAGTGCTCAGAATCCCCAAGTTAACTATGGCTACACCTTC
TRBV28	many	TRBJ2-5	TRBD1	CAHKKGQGNGETQYF	TGTGCCCACAAGAAGGGACAGGGGAACGGCGAGACCCAGTACTTC
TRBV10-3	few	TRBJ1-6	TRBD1	CAISLGQHNSPLHF	TGTGCCATCAGCTTGGGACAGCATAATTCACCCCTCCACTTT
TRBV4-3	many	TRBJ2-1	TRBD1	CASSQGWTGSEQFF	TGCGCCAGCAGCCAAGGCTGGACAGGGTCCGAGCAGTTCTTC
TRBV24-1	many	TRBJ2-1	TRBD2	CATSDPGLAGGNEQFF	TGTGCCACCAGTGACCCCGGACTAGCGGGAGGCAATGAGCAGTTCTTC
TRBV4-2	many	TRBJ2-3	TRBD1	CASSQATGTGEIDTQYF	TGTGCCAGCAGCCAAGCTACCGGGACAGGGGAGATAGATACGCAGTATTTT
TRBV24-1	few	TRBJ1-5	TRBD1	CATRTTRDRILSSNQPQHF	TGTGCCACCCGAACTACGCGGGACAGGATCCTTTCAAGCAATCAGCCCCAGCATTTT
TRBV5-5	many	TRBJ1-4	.	CASSLDPMGTEKLFF	TGTGCCAGCAGCTTGGATCCCATGGGGACCGAAAAACTGTTTTTT
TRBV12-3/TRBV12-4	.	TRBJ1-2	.	CASGNGLDYGYTF	TGTGCCAGCGGGAACGGGCTCGACTATGGCTACACCTTC
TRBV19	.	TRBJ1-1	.	CASTYTMNTEAFF	TGTGCCAGTACGTACACAATGAACACTGAAGCTTTCTTT
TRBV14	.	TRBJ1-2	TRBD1	CASSRGQGYGYTF	TGTGCCAGCAGCCGCGGACAGGGGTATGGCTACACCTTC
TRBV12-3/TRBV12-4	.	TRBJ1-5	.	CASSLVRNNQPQHF	TGTGCCAGCAGTTTAGTACGGAACAATCAGCCCCAGCATTTT
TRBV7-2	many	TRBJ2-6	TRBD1	CASSSGQSGANVLTF	TGTGCCAGCAGCTCGGGACAGTCTGGGGCCAACGTCCTGACTTTC
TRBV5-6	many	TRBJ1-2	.	CASRLGDPLYGYTF	TGTGCCAGCAGATTGGGGGACCCGCTCTATGGCTACACCTTC
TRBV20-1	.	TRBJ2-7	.	CSVPTSPGGYEQYF	TGCAGTGTTCCGACTTCACCCGGAGGCTACGAGCAGTACTTC
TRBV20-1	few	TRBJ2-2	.	CSARDSREGVAGELFF	TGCAGTGCTAGAGATTCACGAGAAGGGGTCGCCGGGGAGCTGTTTTTT
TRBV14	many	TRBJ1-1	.	CASSQVSQREAFF	TGTGCCAGCAGCCAAGTTTCACAGCGTGAAGCTTTCTTT
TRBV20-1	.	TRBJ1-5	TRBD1	CSASSGTGVLNQPQHF	TGCAGTGCTAGCTCCGGGACAGGGGTTCTCAATCAGCCCCAGCATTTT
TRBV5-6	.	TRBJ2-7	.	CASSFQGVEEQYF	TGTGCCAGCAGCTTCCAGGGAGTTGAAGAGCAGTACTTC
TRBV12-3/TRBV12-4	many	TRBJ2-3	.	CASILEGSSSTDTQYF	TGTGCCAGCATCCTAGAGGGTTCCTCTAGCACAGATACGCAGTATTTT
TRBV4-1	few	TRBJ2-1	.	CASSQVPASGEQFF	TGCGCCAGCAGCCAAGTTCCGGCTAGTGGTGAGCAGTTCTTC
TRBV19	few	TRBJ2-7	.	CASSIQGSGEQYF	TGTGCCAGTAGTATACAGGGATCGGGGGAGCAGTACTTC
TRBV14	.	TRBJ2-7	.	CASSREITGYEQYF	TGTGCCAGCAGCCGCGAGATTACAGGGTACGAGCAGTACTTC
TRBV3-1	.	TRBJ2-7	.	CASSQDRPTGVSYEQYF	TGTGCCAGCAGCCAAGATAGGCCAACCGGGGTATCCTACGAGCAGTACTTC
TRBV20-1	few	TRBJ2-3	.	CSPTGEGQLQYF	TGCAGTCCCACGGGGGAGGGACAGTTGCAGTATTTT
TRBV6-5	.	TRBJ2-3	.	CASSYSGSTGDTQYF	TGTGCCAGCAGTTACTCTGGATCCACGGGGGATACGCAGTATTTT
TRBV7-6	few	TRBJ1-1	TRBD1	CASSLGTGIDTEAFF	TGTGCCAGCAGCTTAGGGACAGGGATCGACACTGAAGCTTTCTTT
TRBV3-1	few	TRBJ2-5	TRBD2	CASSSTAGGSQETQYF	TGTGCCAGCAGCTCAACCGCGGGGGGATCCCAAGAGACCCAGTACTTC
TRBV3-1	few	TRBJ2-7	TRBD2	CASSQGVAGGYEQYF	TGTGCCAGCAGCCAAGGAGTAGCGGGAGGGTACGAGCAGTACTTC
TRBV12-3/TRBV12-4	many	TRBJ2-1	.	CASSLEGIYNEQFF	TGTGCCAGCAGTTTAGAAGGGATATACAATGAGCAGTTCTTC
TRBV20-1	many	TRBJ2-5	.	CSARDPRTQETQYF	TGCAGTGCTAGAGATCCGCGTACCCAAGAGACCCAGTACTTC
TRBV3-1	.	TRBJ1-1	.	CASSQRTGKEAFF	TGTGCCAGCAGCCAAAGAACGGGCAAAGAAGCTTTCTTT
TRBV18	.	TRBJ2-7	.	CASSPLPGLTYEQYF	TGTGCCAGCTCACCGCTCCCGGGACTGACCTACGAGCAGTACTTC
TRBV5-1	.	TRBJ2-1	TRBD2	CSSQLAGGENEQFF	TGCTCCAGCCAACTAGCGGGAGGGGAAAATGAGCAGTTCTTC
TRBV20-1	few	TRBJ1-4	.	CSAVDQLGEKLFF	TGCAGTGCCGTGGACCAACTGGGGGAAAAACTGTTTTTT